Described below is a single TCR beta chain sequence and its context. These data belong to a study of blood T cell repertoires in COVID-19. Study details: The origin of the acute and convalescent COVID-19 samples was the United States, Italy and Spain. Sample material is recorded as cDNA or gDNA derived from T cells, B-cell-depleted T cells, or PBMCs.

The CDR3 is made up of 14 amino acids. The germline V gene encodes CDR1 SQVTM and CDR2 ANQGSEA. V was pared by 4 bases and J by 0 bases, with 9 bases between. Under the authors' procedure: Estimation of nucleated cell counts was performed using reference gene primer amplification. The table came from immunoSEQ multiplex PCR; TCRdb's copy has only in-frame clones and leaves some out. From that table come the V and J calls and clone size; the DNA was used to work out D and trimming. Here the sample spans 95,000 or so clones, approximately 79% being singletons. The clonotype originates from a woman aged 80 or older with active or convalescent COVID-19. Sequencing was done on a sample of peripheral blood. This chain joins TRBV29-1 and TRBJ1-4; TRBD1 is a possible D gene (6 bases). The CDR3 loop is CSVAQGTTNEKLFF. DNA of the CDR3: TGCAGCGTTGCACAGGGAACAACTAATGAAAAACTGTTTTTT.